This entry describes one T cell receptor beta chain. The sample originates from a study of cytomegalovirus exposure and HLA in healthy donors. Use of 60 Vbeta and 13 Jbeta primers characterized the PCR. Sequencing was performed with immunoSEQ multiplex PCR; in TCRdb, only in-frame clones are kept and a portion is missing. The sample records 130,000 to 150,000 clones, about 86% being singletons. Nominally healthy donors provided the samples, though records likely missed some immune exposures. V lost 0 bases, J lost 6 bases, and 8 bases lay in between. Germline assignment: CDR1 GTSNPN and CDR2 SVGIG (reference sequence). CDR3 length equals 12 residues.

Material: PBMCs. The rearrangement links TRBV30 to TRBJ1-1, with unresolved D. This clonotype was obtained from a man aged 40-49 years in good health and CMV-seropositive. This chain's CDR3 is CAWSVGSPEAFF. The CDR3 coding sequence is TGTGCCTGGAGTGTAGGGAGCCCTGAAGCTTTCTTT.